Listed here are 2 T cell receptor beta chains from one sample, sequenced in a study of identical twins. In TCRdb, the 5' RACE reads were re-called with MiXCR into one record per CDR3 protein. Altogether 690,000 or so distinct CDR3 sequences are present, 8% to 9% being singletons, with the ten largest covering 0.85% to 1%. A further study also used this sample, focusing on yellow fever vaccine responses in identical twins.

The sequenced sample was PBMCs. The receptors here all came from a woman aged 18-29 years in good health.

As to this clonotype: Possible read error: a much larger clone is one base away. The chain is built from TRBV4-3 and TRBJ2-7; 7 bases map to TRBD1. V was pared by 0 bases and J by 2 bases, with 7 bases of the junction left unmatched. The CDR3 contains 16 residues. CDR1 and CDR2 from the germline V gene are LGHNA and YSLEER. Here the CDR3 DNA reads TGCGCCAGCAGCCAAGAAGGGACAGTTGTAACCTACGAGCAGTACTTC. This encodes CASSQEGTVVTYEQYF.

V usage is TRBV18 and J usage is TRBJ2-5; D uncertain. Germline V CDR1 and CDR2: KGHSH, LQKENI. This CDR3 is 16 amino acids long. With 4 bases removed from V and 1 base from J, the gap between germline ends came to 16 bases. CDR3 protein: CASSLPQVQIQETQYF. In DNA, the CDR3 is TGTGCCAGCTCACTACCGCAGGTGCAAATCCAAGAGACCCAGTACTTC.